The 27 T cell receptor beta chains given below trace back to one sample, sequenced in a study of blood T cell repertoires in COVID-19. Sequencing used immunoSEQ multiplex PCR; TCRdb keeps in-frame clones, though not all of them. The sample includes around 20,000 clones, around 86% of them seen just once. Sequences were obtained from peripheral blood. These receptors all stem from a man between 65 and 85 years old with acute or convalescent COVID-19.

The chain links TRBV15 to TRBJ1-2, with 9 bases that match TRBD1. The V segment lost 0 bases and the J segment 6 bases; nucleotides outside the gene matches: 5. The germline CDR1 and CDR2 sequences are LNHNV and YYDKDF (reference sequence). This CDR3 has 15 residues. The CDR3 loop is CATSRDRRQGDGYTF. The CDR3 DNA sequence: TGTGCCACCAGCAGAGATAGGAGACAGGGGGATGGCTACACCTTC. Complete variable domain (other parts from reference TRBV15 and TRBJ1-2): DAMVIQNPRYQVTQFGKPVTLSCSQTLNHNVMYWYQQKSSQAPKLLFHYYDKDFNNEADTPDNFQSRRPNTSFCFLDIRSPGLGDTAMYLCATSRDRRQGDGYTFGSGTRLTVV.

The genes are TRBV5-1 and TRBJ2-5; D remains unclear. V lost 3 bases and J 1 base, leaving 13 bases between the germline ends. From germline, CDR1 is SGHRS and CDR2 YFSETQ. The CDR3 is 15 residues long. DNA for the CDR3: TGCGCCAGCAGCTCCCAAGGAGCTGCCCAAGAGACCCAGTACTTC. Encoded protein: CASSSQGAAQETQYF.

The rearrangement uses TRBV5-6 and TRBJ1-4, with a tentative D call TRBD1 (6 bases). CDR3 size: 15 residues. Trimming removed 4 bases from V and 5 bases from J, with 15 bases in between. Germline CDR1 reads SGHDT; CDR2 reads YYEEEE. DNA for the CDR3: TGTGCCAGCAGCAGGGGAGGGGGGCTGAATGAAAAACTGTTTTTT. Encoded protein: CASSRGGGLNEKLFF. Variable domain in full (rest from reference TRBV5-6 and TRBJ1-4): DAGVTQSPTHLIKTRGQQVTLRCSPKSGHDTVSWYQQALGQGPQFIFQYYEEEERQRGNFPDRFSGHQFPNYSSELNVNALLLGDSALYLCASSRGGGLNEKLFFGSGTQLSVL.

This chain joins TRBV27 and TRBJ2-2; D unclear. V was clipped by 3 bases and J by 4 bases, with 15 bases between them. The CDR3 totals 16 residues. Germline-derived CDR1 and CDR2 are MNHEY and SMNVEV (reference sequence). CDR3 amino acids: CASSFRQDIGTGELFF. The CDR3 DNA follows: TGTGCCAGCAGTTTCCGGCAGGATATTGGCACCGGGGAGCTGTTTTTT.

The chain couples TRBV6-5 to TRBJ2-7; possibly TRBD1 for D (6 bases). The germline V gene encodes CDR1 MNHEY and CDR2 SVGAGI. Trimming stripped 6 bases from V and 1 base from J, with 13 bases between. There are 14 residues in the CDR3. CDR3 DNA sequence: TGTGCCAGCAGCCGACAGGACCTTTCCTACGAGCAGTACTTC. Encoded protein: CASSRQDLSYEQYF.

This clone has more than one count but fewer than ten. The chain combines TRBV19 with TRBJ2-2; possible D gene TRBD1, 6 bases. CDR1 is LNHDA, CDR2 SQIVND, per germline (reference sequence). This CDR3 comprises 13 residues. Trimming pared 10 bases from V and 1 base from J, leaving 10 bases between. The CDR3 region is CATPGQNTGELFF. The CDR3 nucleotides are TGTGCCACCCCGGGACAGAACACCGGGGAGCTGTTTTTT.

The gene calls are TRBV2 and TRBJ1-4; 7 nucleotides align to TRBD1. This CDR3 has 14 residues. The V gene's germline CDR1 is SNHLY and CDR2 FYNNEI. Trimming removed 6 bases from V and 8 bases from J; junction bases left unmatched: 9. Written as DNA, the CDR3 is TGTGCCAGCAGAACAACAGGGGCCGGGGAAAAACTGTTTTTT. It encodes CASRTTGAGEKLFF.

The chain carries TRBV18 and TRBJ1-1; 7 positions match TRBD1. Germline CDR1 is KGHSH and CDR2 is LQKENI. This CDR3 is built from 14 residues. The ends lost 6 bases at V and 0 bases at J; junction bases unmatched: 4. The CDR3 DNA follows: TGTGCCAGCTCCCCGGGACAGATGAACACTGAAGCTTTCTTT. This gives the protein CASSPGQMNTEAFF.

V is TRBV7-7 and J is TRBJ2-2; 12 bases match TRBD2. Germline assignment: CDR1 SSHAT and CDR2 FNYEAQ (reference sequence). The V segment lost 5 bases and the J segment 5 bases; nucleotides outside the gene matches: 6. The CDR3 spans 16 residues. The CDR3 protein is CASSPYLAGGTGELFF. CDR3 sequence (DNA): TGTGCCAGCAGCCCCTACCTAGCGGGAGGGACCGGGGAGCTGTTTTTT.

The chain employs TRBV21-1 and TRBJ2-5; no DNA check was done on the table's D call, TRBD1. TRBV21-1 is a recognized pseudogene. This CDR3 spans 12 amino acids. CDR3 in amino acids: CASSTGRETQYF. CDR3 DNA sequence: TGTGCCAGCAGCACAGGAAGGGAGACCCAGTACTTC.

This chain connects TRBV10-2 to TRBJ2-1, with D perhaps TRBD2 (5 bases). Germline V gene sequence: CDR1 WSHSY, CDR2 SAAADI. The CDR3 consists of 14 residues. V lost 5 bases, J lost 4 bases, and 12 bases lay in between. CDR3 coding DNA: TGCGCCAGCAGTCCCACTAGGACGTACAATGAGCAGTTCTTC. Translating gives CASSPTRTYNEQFF.

The V gene is TRBV5-1, the J gene TRBJ1-1, with 7 positions matching TRBD1. Germline V CDR1 and CDR2: SGHRS, YFSETQ. J was trimmed by 1 base and V by 4 bases; bases with no gene match: 7. The CDR3 has 15 residues. CDR3 protein: CASSPSGQPNTEAFF. CDR3 DNA sequence: TGCGCCAGCAGCCCCTCGGGACAGCCGAACACTGAAGCTTTCTTT.

V gene TRBV15 combines with J gene TRBJ2-1; 7 bases map to TRBD2. Germline assignment: CDR1 LNHNV and CDR2 YYDKDF (reference sequence). V lost 0 bases to trimming and J lost 10 bases; unmatched junction nucleotides: 9. The CDR3 extends over 15 amino acids. The CDR3: CATSRDKGLSREQFF. In nucleotides, the CDR3 is TGTGCCACCAGCAGAGATAAGGGACTATCAAGGGAGCAGTTCTTC.

The chain links TRBV19 to TRBJ2-3; D ambiguous. V dropped 7 bases and J dropped 3 bases, with 11 bases sitting between them. This CDR3 is built from 13 residues. In germline, CDR1 is LNHDA, CDR2 SQIVND (reference sequence). The CDR3 nucleotides are TGTGCCAGTAAGCTCCTCGGGACAGATACGCAGTATTTT. It specifies CASKLLGTDTQYF.

This clone was seen just once. The chain links TRBV5-1 to TRBJ2-3, with D unclear. V was pared by 7 bases and J by 2 bases, with 8 bases between. CDR1 and CDR2 from the germline V gene are SGHRS and YFSETQ. The CDR3 covers 12 residues. In DNA form, the CDR3 reads TGCGCCAGCCGTTCCTACACAGATACGCAGTATTTT. It yields the protein CASRSYTDTQYF.

V is TRBV11-3 and J is TRBJ2-1, with 7 positions matching TRBD2. The CDR3 sequence is 15 residues long. V shed 6 bases and J 2 bases; nucleotides not matched to a gene: 7. Germline V gene data show CDR1 as SGHNT and CDR2 as YENEEA. CDR3 nucleotide sequence: TGTGCCAGCAGTTCACTAGCGCTAGCCTACAATGAGCAGTTCTTC. This gives the protein CASSSLALAYNEQFF.

This clone has a single count. CDR3 sequence reads: CASSQEVRGGGYTF. The CDR3 bases are TGCGCCAGCAGCCAAGAAGTGAGGGGAGGAGGCTACACCTTC. This chain joins TRBV4-3 and TRBJ1-2, with a tentative D call TRBD1 (5 bases). Germline CDR1 and CDR2: LGHNA and YSLEER. The CDR3 consists of 14 residues. Deletions cut 0 bases from V and 8 bases from J, with 13 bases between.

This chain uses TRBV4-1 with TRBJ2-2; 13 bases line up with TRBD2. The V segment lost 3 bases and the J segment 6 bases; nucleotides outside the gene matches: 4. The CDR3 runs to 16 residues. Looked up from germline, CDR1 is MGHRA and CDR2 is YSYEKL. The DNA for the CDR3 is TGCGCCAGCAGCCAGAGGACTAGCGGGAGTTCCGGGGAGCTGTTTTTT. Translation gives CASSQRTSGSSGELFF.

The chain joins TRBV7-3 to TRBJ2-1; TRBD2 matches 8 bases. J gave up 0 bases and V 3 bases, and 4 bases lay outside the gene matches. Per the germline V gene, CDR1 is SGHTA and CDR2 is FQGTGA. This CDR3 is built from 16 residues. CDR3 sequence reads: CASSFSGTSSYNEQFF. CDR3 nucleotide sequence: TGTGCCAGCAGCTTTAGCGGGACGAGCTCCTACAATGAGCAGTTCTTC.

The chain couples TRBV7-2 to TRBJ2-7; D is possibly TRBD2 (6 bases). Trimming cost V 0 bases and J 0 bases, with 6 bases left between them. The CDR3 length is 14 residues. Germline V gene lookup returns CDR1 SGHTA and CDR2 FQGNSA. The CDR3 spells CASSLAGGSYEQYF. CDR3 DNA sequence: TGTGCCAGCAGCTTAGCGGGAGGCTCCTACGAGCAGTACTTC.

The V gene is TRBV9, the J gene TRBJ2-7; 14 bases agree with TRBD2. V was pared by 4 bases and J by 4 bases, with 4 bases of the junction left unmatched. This CDR3 spans 15 amino acids. The V gene's germline CDR1 is SGDLS and CDR2 YYNGEE. CDR3 amino acids: CASSRGLAGEYEQYF. For the CDR3, the DNA is TGTGCCAGCAGCCGGGGACTAGCGGGAGAGTACGAGCAGTACTTC.

CDR3 nucleotide sequence: TGTGCCAGTAGTATGCGACAGGTCTATGGCTACACCTTC. Protein: CASSMRQVYGYTF. The rearrangement uses TRBV19 and TRBJ1-2; maybe TRBD1 (6 bases). V was pared by 3 bases and J by 4 bases, with 9 bases between. Germline V gene data show CDR1 as LNHDA and CDR2 as SQIVND (reference sequence). The CDR3 loop spans 13 amino acids.

The chain is built from TRBV13 and TRBJ2-1; the match to TRBD2 covers 7 bases. CDR3 length: 16 amino acids. CDR1 PRHDT and CDR2 FYEKMQ come from the germline V gene (reference sequence). Trimming removed 1 base from V and 8 bases from J; junction bases left unmatched: 11. The CDR3 sequence: CASSLARGAGMYEQFF. In DNA form, the CDR3 reads TGTGCCAGCAGCTTAGCCCGGGGAGCGGGGATGTATGAGCAGTTCTTC.

The rearrangement joins TRBV25-1 to TRBJ2-5; possible D gene TRBD1, 5 bases. The CDR3 has 16 residues. CDR1 is MGHDK, CDR2 SYGVNS, per germline. The V end lost 6 bases, the J end lost 2 bases, and 19 bases lay between the germline ends. CDR3 DNA sequence: TGTGCCAGCAGCCCCACCACGGCAGGGCGGCAAGAGACCCAGTACTTC. Amino acid sequence: CASSPTTAGRQETQYF.

This chain links TRBV24-1 with TRBJ1-2; D might be TRBD1 (5 bases). The germline CDR1 and CDR2 sequences are KGHDR and SFDVKD. The CDR3 is made up of 15 amino acids. V was trimmed by 2 bases and J by 8 bases, leaving 17 bases between them. The CDR3 DNA sequence: TGTGCCACCAGTGATTCCCGGGGAGGGGAATTGGGCTACACCTTC. It translates to CATSDSRGGELGYTF.

This sequence joins TRBV9 and TRBJ2-5; 9 bases align to TRBD2. V trimming: 3 bases; J trimming: 4 bases; junction bases outside the gene matches: 4. From germline, CDR1 is SGDLS and CDR2 YYNGEE. This CDR3 comprises 14 residues. This chain's CDR3 is CASSEWGLAETQYF. The CDR3 coding sequence is TGTGCCAGCAGCGAGTGGGGACTAGCAGAGACCCAGTACTTC.

In nucleotides, the CDR3 is TGCGCCAGCAGCCCCGGAGGGCATAACCCACAAGAGACCCAGTACTTC. This codes for CASSPGGHNPQETQYF. J is TRBJ2-5 and V is TRBV5-1; D possibly corresponds to TRBD2 (6 bases). V lost 4 bases and J 2 bases, leaving 18 bases between the germline ends. The germline V gene has CDR1 SGHRS and CDR2 YFSETQ. The CDR3 has 16 residues.